A single sample gave rise to the 25 T cell receptor beta chains below, sequenced in a study of T cells expressing NK-cell markers. Reanalyzing the 5' RACE reads, TCRdb keeps one entry per CDR3 protein, without DNA. The sample has about 260,000 distinct CDR3 sequences; the top ten hold approximately 0.42%. Sequenced sample: blood T cells: a sorted CD56 or NKG2C T cell subset, CD4+ or CD8+ T cells, or bulk PBMC T cells (not recorded which). The receptors were gathered from a man between 18 and 35 years old in good health.

The chain joins TRBV5-1 to TRBJ2-3; TCRdb indicates TRBD2, and absent DNA this call remains unverified. Germline CDR1 SGHRS, CDR2 YFSETQ. CDR3 size: 16 residues. The CDR3 sequence is CASSLAASRFTDTQYF.

J is TRBJ2-3 and V is TRBV19; as DNA is missing, the TRBD2 call by TCRdb cannot be tested. The CDR3 runs 16 residues. Germline V CDR1 and CDR2: LNHDA, SQIVND (reference sequence). The CDR3 spells CASSPWREETTDTQYF. Complete variable domain (other parts from reference TRBV19 and TRBJ2-3): DGGITQSPKYLFRKEGQNVTLSCEQNLNHDAMYWYRQDPGQGLRLIYYSQIVNDFQKGDIAEGYSVSREKKESFPLTVTSAQKNPTAFYLCASSPWREETTDTQYFGPGTRLTVL.

The V and J genes are TRBV20-1 and TRBJ2-1; there is no DNA to check the TCRdb D call of TRBD2. CDR1 DFQATT and CDR2 SNEGSKA come from the germline V gene (reference sequence). The CDR3 loop spans 16 amino acids. CDR3 in amino acids: CSARDYGAGSYNEQFF.

The rearrangement links TRBV28 to TRBJ2-1; the D call of TRBD2 rests on TCRdb alone, since no DNA is present to check it. Looked up from germline, CDR1 is MDHEN and CDR2 is SYDVKM. This CDR3 has 16 residues. CDR3 sequence reads: CASSSDLWAGFNEQFF.

This chain joins TRBV6-1 and TRBJ2-2; TCRdb names TRBD1, which stays unverified in the absence of DNA. Germline CDR1 and CDR2: MNHNS and SASEGT. The CDR3 has 16 amino acids. The CDR3 reads CASSPPGQGRSGELFF.

The J gene is TRBJ2-7, the V gene TRBV12-3 or TRBV12-4; TCRdb picks TRBD2, but there is no DNA to check that call. CDR3 length: 15 residues. This chain's CDR3 is CASRSGLAASYEQYF.

The V and J genes are TRBV7-8 and TRBJ1-3. The CDR3 contains 12 residues. Germline CDR1 reads SGHVS; CDR2 reads FQNEAQ. The CDR3 sequence: CASSPNTDTIYF.

The gene calls are TRBV6-5 and TRBJ1-1. CDR1 and CDR2 from the germline V gene are MNHEY and SVGAGI. This CDR3 has 14 amino acids. Here the CDR3 reads CASSYSGRRAEAFF.

The CDR3 loop is CARGVGLRVTGELFF. This rearrangement joins TRBV25-1 to TRBJ2-2; lacking DNA, the TRBD1 call made by TCRdb goes unchecked. In germline, CDR1 is MGHDK, CDR2 SYGVNS. CDR3 size: 15 residues.

The chain employs TRBV7-6 and TRBJ1-3. CDR3 size: 15 residues. Germline V lookup: CDR1 SGHVS, CDR2 FNYEAQ. CDR3: CASSLRGFSGNTIYF.

The chain employs TRBV4-2 and TRBJ2-1; TCRdb gives TRBD2 as the D gene, but with no DNA this cannot be confirmed. Germline V gene lookup returns CDR1 LGHNA and CDR2 YNFKEQ. The CDR3 length is 15 residues. CDR3 sequence: CASSQRTSGENEQFF.

This chain uses TRBV9 with TRBJ2-2; lacking DNA, the TRBD1 call made by TCRdb goes unchecked. From germline, CDR1 is SGDLS and CDR2 YYNGEE. The CDR3 is made up of 16 amino acids. The CDR3 loop reads CASSPRGKGDAGELFF.

The chain links TRBV5-4 to TRBJ1-1; the D gene TCRdb calls, TRBD1, cannot be checked with no DNA. Germline CDR1 is SGHNT and CDR2 is YYREEE (reference sequence). The CDR3 is made up of 16 amino acids. The CDR3 here is CASSLFGRGVNTEAFF.

The chain links TRBV2 to TRBJ2-1; the TCRdb call, TRBD1, lacks DNA for checking. The length of the CDR3 is 16 residues. Germline V CDR1 and CDR2: SNHLY, FYNNEI. CDR3 loop: CASSPQGVLIYNEQFF.

This chain's CDR3 is CASSQDSGGNQPQHF. This chain links TRBV3-1 with TRBJ1-5; TCRdb's assignment of TRBD1 cannot be checked, as there is no DNA. The CDR3 sequence is 15 residues long. CDR1 and CDR2 (germline): LGHDT, YNNKEL (reference sequence). The full variable domain, in which reference TRBV3-1 and TRBJ1-5 provide the parts outside the CDR3, is DTAVSQTPKYLVTQMGNDKSIKCEQNLGHDTMYWYKQDSKKFLKIMFSYNNKELIINETVPNRFSPKSPDKAHLNLHINSLELGDSAVYFCASSQDSGGNQPQHFGDGTRLSIL.

V is TRBV6-5 and J is TRBJ1-1. CDR1 and CDR2 (germline): MNHEY, SVGAGI. This CDR3 is built from 11 residues. The CDR3 sequence: CASTRGPEAFF.

This sequence joins TRBV20-1 and TRBJ1-1; TCRdb selects TRBD1, and the lack of DNA leaves this call unchecked. CDR3 length: 14 amino acids. Germline CDR1 and CDR2: DFQATT and SNEGSKA (reference sequence). The CDR3 here is CSANTDRVETEAFF.

V and J are TRBV5-1 and TRBJ2-1; no DNA is available, so the TRBD2 call from TCRdb remains unchecked. CDR1 is SGHRS and CDR2 is YFSETQ in the germline V gene. The CDR3 runs to 15 residues. The CDR3 protein is CASSAIQGPESEQFF.

V gene TRBV10-3 combines with J gene TRBJ2-3; TCRdb picks TRBD1, but there is no DNA to check that call. Germline values: CDR1 ENHRY, CDR2 SYGVKD. This CDR3 is built from 13 residues. The CDR3 here is CAIGGQGTDTQYF.

The genes are TRBV19 and TRBJ1-1. The CDR3 covers 13 residues. Per the germline V gene, CDR1 is LNHDA and CDR2 is SQIVND (reference sequence). CDR3 sequence reads: CASSTRSRTEAFF.

The chain joins TRBV20-1 to TRBJ2-7; TCRdb returns TRBD1, unconfirmable since there is no DNA. This CDR3 comprises 14 residues. The germline V gene has CDR1 DFQATT and CDR2 SNEGSKA (reference sequence). CDR3 amino acids: CSASYRNSPYEQYF.

The CDR3 is CASSRTNINGRTYEQYF. This chain connects TRBV5-6 to TRBJ2-7. Looked up from germline, CDR1 is SGHDT and CDR2 is YYEEEE. The CDR3 is 17 residues long.

This chain uses TRBV20-1 with TRBJ2-6; TCRdb's assignment of TRBD1 cannot be checked, as there is no DNA. Germline CDR1 reads DFQATT; CDR2 reads SNEGSKA (reference sequence). The CDR3 spans 14 residues. Here the CDR3 reads CSARRDMGANVLTF.

The chain employs TRBV12-3 or TRBV12-4 and TRBJ2-4. This CDR3 contains 16 residues. The CDR3 spells CASSLGGVSGKNIQYF.

This rearrangement joins TRBV30 to TRBJ1-1; TCRdb's D call, TRBD1, is unchecked because there is no DNA. From germline, CDR1 is GTSNPN and CDR2 SVGIG (reference sequence). The CDR3 totals 15 residues. The CDR3 loop is CAWRKIDRRAAEAFF.